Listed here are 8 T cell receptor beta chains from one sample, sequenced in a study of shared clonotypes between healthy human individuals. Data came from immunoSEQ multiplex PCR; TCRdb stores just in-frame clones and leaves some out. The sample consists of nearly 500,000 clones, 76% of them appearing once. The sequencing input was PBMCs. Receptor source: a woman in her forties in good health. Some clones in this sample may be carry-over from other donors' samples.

The CDR3 loop is CASSPGTWDTEAFF. The CDR3 region has the DNA TGTGCCAGCAGCCCCGGGACCTGGGACACTGAAGCTTTCTTT. J is TRBJ1-1 and V is TRBV7-9; perhaps TRBD1 as D (5 bases). The CDR3 runs 14 residues. Looked up from germline, CDR1 is SEHNR and CDR2 is FQNEAQ (reference sequence). V shed 5 bases and J shed 3 bases, with 13 bases lying between them.

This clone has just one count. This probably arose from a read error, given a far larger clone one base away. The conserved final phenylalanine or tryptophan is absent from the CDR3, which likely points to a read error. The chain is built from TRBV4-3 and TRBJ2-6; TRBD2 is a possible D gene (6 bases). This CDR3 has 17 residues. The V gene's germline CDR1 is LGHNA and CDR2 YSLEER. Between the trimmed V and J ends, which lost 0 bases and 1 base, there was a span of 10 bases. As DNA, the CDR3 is TGCGCCAGCAGCCAAGATCCAGGGACTTCTGGGGCCAACGTCCTGACTCTC. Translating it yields CASSQDPGTSGANVLTL.

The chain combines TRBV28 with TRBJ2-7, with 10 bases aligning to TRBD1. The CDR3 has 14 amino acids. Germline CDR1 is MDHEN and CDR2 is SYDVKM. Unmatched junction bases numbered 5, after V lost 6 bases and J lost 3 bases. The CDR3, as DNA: TGTGCCAGCAGCGGACAGGGGGAGGTCTACGAGCAGTACTTC. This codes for CASSGQGEVYEQYF.

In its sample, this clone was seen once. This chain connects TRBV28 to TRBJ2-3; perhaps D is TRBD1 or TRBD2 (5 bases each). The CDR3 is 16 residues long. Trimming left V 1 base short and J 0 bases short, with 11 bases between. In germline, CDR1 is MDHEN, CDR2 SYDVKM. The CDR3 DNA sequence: TGTGCCAGCAGTTTATCAGGGACCACTAGCACAGATACGCAGTATTTT. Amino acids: CASSLSGTTSTDTQYF.

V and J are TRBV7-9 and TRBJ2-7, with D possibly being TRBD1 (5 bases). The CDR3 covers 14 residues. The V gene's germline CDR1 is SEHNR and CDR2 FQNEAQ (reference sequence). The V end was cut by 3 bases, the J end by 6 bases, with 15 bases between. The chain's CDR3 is CASSLGQWKGEQYF. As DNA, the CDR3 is TGTGCCAGCAGCTTGGGGCAATGGAAGGGCGAGCAGTACTTC.

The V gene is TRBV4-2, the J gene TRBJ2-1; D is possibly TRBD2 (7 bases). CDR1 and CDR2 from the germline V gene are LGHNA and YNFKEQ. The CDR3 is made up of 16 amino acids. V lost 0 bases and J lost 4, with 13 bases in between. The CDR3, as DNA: TGTGCCAGCAGCCAAGAGGACAGAGCGGGATACAATGAGCAGTTCTTC. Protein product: CASSQEDRAGYNEQFF.

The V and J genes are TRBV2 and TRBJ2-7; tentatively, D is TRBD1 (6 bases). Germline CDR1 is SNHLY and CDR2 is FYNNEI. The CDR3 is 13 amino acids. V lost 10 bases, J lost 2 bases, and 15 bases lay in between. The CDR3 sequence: CANRPTGTYEQYF. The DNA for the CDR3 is TGTGCCAACCGCCCCACAGGGACCTACGAGCAGTACTTC. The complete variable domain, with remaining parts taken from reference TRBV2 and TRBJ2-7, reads EPEVTQTPSHQVTQMGQEVILRCVPISNHLYFYWYRQILGQKVEFLVSFYNNEISEKSEIFDDQFSVERPDGSNFTLKIRSTKLEDSAMYFCANRPTGTYEQYFGPGTRLTVT.

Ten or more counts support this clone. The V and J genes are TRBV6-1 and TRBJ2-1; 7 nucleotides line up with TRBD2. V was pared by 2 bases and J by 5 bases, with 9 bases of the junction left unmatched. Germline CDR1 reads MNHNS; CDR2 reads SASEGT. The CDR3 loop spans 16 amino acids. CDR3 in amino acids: CASSESAGRGDNEQFF. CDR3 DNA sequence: TGTGCCAGCAGTGAATCCGCAGGGAGGGGAGACAATGAGCAGTTCTTC.